The 16 T cell receptor beta chains in this list originate from one sample, sequenced in a study of T cell changes during pregnancy in multiple sclerosis. Some clones are missing from TCRdb's copy, which holds only in-frame ones; the method was immunoSEQ multiplex PCR. The sample consists of 70,000 to 95,000 clones, around 93% of them appearing once. The source was peripheral blood, collected after pregnancy. The receptors come from a female donor in good health, enrolled as a control in a pregnancy study.

This chain joins TRBV9 and TRBJ2-5; 10 nucleotides match TRBD2. Germline lookup yields CDR1 SGDLS and CDR2 YYNGEE. J was trimmed by 7 bases and V by 0 bases; bases with no gene match: 3. The CDR3 covers 14 residues. DNA of the CDR3: TGTGCCAGCAGCGTAGAAGCTAGCGGGGGGACCCAGTACTTC. Its translation: CASSVEASGGTQYF. Filled out from reference TRBV9 and TRBJ2-5, the complete variable domain reads DSGVTQTPKHLITATGQRVTLRCSPRSGDLSVYWYQQSLDQGLQFLIQYYNGEERAKGNILERFSAQQFPDLHSELNLSSLELGDSALYFCASSVEASGGTQYFGPGTRLLVL.

This clone has just a few counts. This chain links TRBV5-6 with TRBJ2-1, with TRBD2 matching over 7 bases. V shed 4 bases, J shed 9 bases, and the junction held 7 bases outside the gene matches. The CDR3 is 13 residues long. CDR1 is SGHDT and CDR2 is YYEEEE in the germline V gene. CDR3 region: CASSATSGGEQFF. The CDR3 coding sequence is TGTGCCAGCAGCGCCACCTCGGGAGGTGAGCAGTTCTTC.

This chain links TRBV7-2 with TRBJ1-2; 7 nucleotides agree with TRBD1. The ends lost 1 base at V and 8 bases at J; junction bases unmatched: 7. Per germline, CDR1 SGHTA and CDR2 FQGNSA. CDR3 length equals 14 residues. CDR3 loop: CASSLETGPGGYTF. For the CDR3, the DNA is TGTGCCAGCAGCTTAGAGACAGGGCCCGGAGGCTACACCTTC.

The CDR3 bases are TGTGCCAGCAGTTCAACACTAGCGGGGGACAATGAGCAGTTCTTC. It translates to CASSSTLAGDNEQFF. The chain uses TRBV6-5 and TRBJ2-1, with 11 positions matching TRBD2. This CDR3 is built from 15 residues. CDR1 MNHEY and CDR2 SVGAGI come from the germline V gene. V lost 4 bases to trimming and J lost 5 bases; unmatched junction nucleotides: 4.

This chain uses TRBV15 with TRBJ2-3; 11 bases are shared with TRBD2. Germline V gene data show CDR1 as LNHNV and CDR2 as YYDKDF (reference sequence). V lost 1 base to trimming and J lost 6 bases; unmatched junction nucleotides: 6. This CDR3 comprises 16 residues. The CDR3 nucleotides read TGTGCCACCAGCAGAGCGACTAGCGGGGAAGCGGATACGCAGTATTTT. Protein sequence: CATSRATSGEADTQYF.

The chain has TRBV5-1 and TRBJ2-7; 9 positions match TRBD1. The CDR3 length is 14 residues. Germline CDR1 SGHRS, CDR2 YFSETQ. Trimming at V came to 2 bases and at J to 5 bases, leaving 5 bases not matched to a gene. The CDR3, as DNA: TGCGCCAGCAGCTTCCAGGACAGGGGTGACGAGCAGTACTTC. Protein product: CASSFQDRGDEQYF.

This chain joins TRBV30 and TRBJ1-5; a possible D gene is TRBD1 (6 bases). CDR1 is GTSNPN and CDR2 is SVGIG in the germline V gene (reference sequence). The CDR3 covers 13 residues. Trimming took off 3 bases at V and 4 bases at J, with 10 bases between the two ends. The CDR3 DNA reads as TGTGCCTGGAGACGACAGGAGAATCAGCCCCAGCATTTT. Protein sequence: CAWRRQENQPQHF. Complete variable domain (other parts from reference TRBV30 and TRBJ1-5): SQTIHQWPATLVQPVGSPLSLECTVEGTSNPNLYWYRQAAGRGLQLLFYSVGIGQISSEVPQNLSASRPQDRQFILSSKKLLLSDSGFYLCAWRRQENQPQHFGDGTRLSIL.

In regard to this clone: At one end, the junction sequence differs from germline, possibly due to a read error. This chain connects TRBV28 to TRBJ2-3; maybe TRBD2 (5 bases). This CDR3 comprises 12 residues. Germline V gene sequence: CDR1 MDHEN, CDR2 SYDVKM. In DNA, the CDR3 is TGTGCCAGCAGCCTGAGGGTTGGCTCCTCGGTTTTT. This translates into CASSLRVGSSVF.

This chain connects TRBV6-4 to TRBJ1-6; D gene unclear. V was shortened by 10 bases and J by 8 bases, with 21 bases between the two germline ends. CDR3 length equals 15 residues. CDR1 is MRHNA, CDR2 SNTAGT, per germline. The CDR3 region has the DNA TGTGCCAACTTTCTCCCCGAGGTCGGGGATTCACCCCTCCACTTT. Translated, it gives CANFLPEVGDSPLHF.

J is TRBJ1-2 and V is TRBV18; 9 positions match TRBD1. Germline CDR1 reads KGHSH; CDR2 reads LQKENI. CDR3 length: 17 residues. V lost 1 base to trimming and J lost 4 bases; unmatched junction nucleotides: 10. The CDR3 loop is CASSPQINRGRGYGYTF. As DNA, the CDR3 is TGTGCCAGCTCACCACAGATCAACAGGGGGCGCGGCTATGGCTACACCTTC.

This clone was counted once. The chain is built from TRBV6-1 and TRBJ2-7; TRBD1 matches at 7 bases. The V segment lost 9 bases and the J segment 0 bases; nucleotides outside the gene matches: 5. Germline CDR1 is MNHNS and CDR2 is SASEGT. This CDR3 is 13 amino acids long. CDR3 bases: TGTGCCAGTAGGGACAGAACCTCCTACGAGCAGTACTTC. Its translation is CASRDRTSYEQYF.

This chain connects TRBV5-1 to TRBJ1-1; TRBD1 agrees at 8 bases. CDR3 size: 13 residues. V shed 0 bases and J 11 bases; nucleotides not matched to a gene: 6. Germline CDR1 is SGHRS and CDR2 is YFSETQ. CDR3 loop: CASSLGQGSFAFF. The CDR3, as DNA: TGCGCCAGCAGCTTGGGACAGGGGAGTTTTGCTTTCTTT.

The gene calls are TRBV28 and TRBJ1-3; 9 bases align to TRBD1. The V and J ends lost 8 bases and 1 base, in that order; junction bases with no gene match: 9. The germline gives CDR1 MDHEN, CDR2 SYDVKM. The CDR3 is made up of 16 amino acids. The CDR3 loop is CASCPGTGRSGNTIYF. The DNA for the CDR3 is TGTGCCAGCTGTCCCGGGACAGGGCGGTCTGGAAACACCATATATTTT.

To note about this clone: The junction shows a germline mismatch at one end, possibly a read error. The same CDR3 also results from other DNA sequences found in this sample. V gene TRBV19 combines with J gene TRBJ2-7; 9 nucleotides agree with TRBD2. This CDR3 comprises 14 residues. Germline V gene data show CDR1 as LNHDA and CDR2 as SQIVND (reference sequence). CDR3 nucleotides: TGTGCCAGTGCCCGCGGGACTAGCATTTACGAACAGTACTTC. Translating gives CASARGTSIYEQYF.

This clone was recorded a few times. The CDR3 DNA reads as TGTGCCAGCAGCTTAGCGCTAGCGGGAGTAGCTGGGGCCAACGTCCTGACTTTC. The encoded protein is CASSLALAGVAGANVLTF. The gene calls are TRBV7-2 and TRBJ2-6; TRBD2 agrees at 10 bases. This CDR3 has 18 amino acids. Trimming removed 0 bases from V and 2 bases from J; junction bases left unmatched: 4. CDR1 SGHTA and CDR2 FQGNSA come from the germline V gene.

J is TRBJ2-7 and V is TRBV5-8; perhaps TRBD1 as D (6 bases). Trimming pared 4 bases from V and 3 bases from J, leaving 11 bases between. The CDR3 is 13 amino acids. Looked up from germline, CDR1 is SGHTS and CDR2 is YDEGEE. In DNA, the CDR3 is TGTGCCAGCAGCGTTCGCAGGGGCTACGAGCAGTACTTC. This gives the protein CASSVRRGYEQYF. Based on the CDR3 plus reference TRBV5-8 and TRBJ2-7, the full variable domain is EAGVTQSPTHLIKTRGQQATLRCSPISGHTSVYWYQQALGLGLQFLLWYDEGEERNRGNFPPRFSGRQFPNYSSELNVNALELEDSALYLCASSVRRGYEQYFGPGTRLTVT.